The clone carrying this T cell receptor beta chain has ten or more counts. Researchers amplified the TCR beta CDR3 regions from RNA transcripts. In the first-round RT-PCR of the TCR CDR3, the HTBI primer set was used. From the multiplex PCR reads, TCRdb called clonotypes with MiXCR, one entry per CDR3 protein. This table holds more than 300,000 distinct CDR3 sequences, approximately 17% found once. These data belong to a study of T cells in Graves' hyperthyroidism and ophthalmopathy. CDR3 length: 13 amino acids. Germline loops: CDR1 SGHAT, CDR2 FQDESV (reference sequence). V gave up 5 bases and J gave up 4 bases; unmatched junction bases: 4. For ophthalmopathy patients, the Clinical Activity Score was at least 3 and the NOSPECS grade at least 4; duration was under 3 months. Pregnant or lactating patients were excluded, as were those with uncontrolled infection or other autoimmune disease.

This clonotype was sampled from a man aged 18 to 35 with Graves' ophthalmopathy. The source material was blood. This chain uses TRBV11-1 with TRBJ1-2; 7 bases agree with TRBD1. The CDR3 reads CASSASGGYGYTF. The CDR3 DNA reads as TGTGCCAGCAGCGCCTCAGGGGGCTATGGCTACACCTTC.